The clone carrying this TCR beta chain was picked up a small number of times. What it recognizes is unknown. For the second PCR, which ran for 7 to 11 cycles, a sample-barcoded 5' primer and a J-beta primer mix were used. Every sample returned 2.5 million or more CDR3-containing paired-end reads. MiXCR, run by TCRdb on the 5' RACE reads, gives a single entry per CDR3 protein. This table has 550,000 to 700,000 distinct CDR3 sequences, 27% appearing once. This record comes from a study of blood T cells in healthy people across ages. Study-wide results and limits: The CMV status of each donor remained undetermined, and this could have confounded shifts in expanded clonotypes.

This CDR3 has 16 amino acids. Germline assignment: CDR1 SGHTA and CDR2 FQGNSA. The V gene lost 4 bases and the J gene lost 5 bases, with 19 bases spanning the gap. J is TRBJ2-3 and V is TRBV7-2, with D uncertain. The TCR comes from a woman between 65 and 79 years old in good health. Sequences were obtained from blood. The CDR3 loop is CASSSVADGWGDTQYF. CDR3 bases: TGTGCCAGCAGCTCAGTCGCAGACGGGTGGGGAGATACGCAGTATTTT. The full variable domain, completed using reference TRBV7-2 and TRBJ2-3, is GAGVSQSPSNKVTEKGKDVELRCDPISGHTALYWYRQSLGQGLEFLIYFQGNSAPDKSGLPSDRFSAERTGGSVSTLTIQRTQQEDSAVYLCASSSVADGWGDTQYFGPGTRLTVL.